The table lists the clone carrying this TCR beta chain with a few counts. Its antigen is not known. The junction departs from germline at one end; a sequencing error may be responsible. This sample is part of a study of identical twins. TCRdb redid the calling of the 5' RACE reads with MiXCR, one entry per CDR3 protein. Of 300,000 to 400,000 distinct CDR3 sequences in the sample, about 10% were seen once. This CDR3 contains 12 residues. Germline CDR1 DFQATT, CDR2 SNEGSKA (reference sequence). All donors were healthy Caucasians. Study-wide results and caveats: In drawing conclusions, the study used cross-sectional statistical analysis and did not follow the same donors. Clonotypes of the beta chain that were abundant in cord blood carried fewer insertions (memory repertoires showed none). Twins showed weaker excess sharing in their beta out-of-frame sequences.

The clonotype comes from a woman between 50 and 59 years old in good health. Sequenced input: naive T cells sorted from blood. The rearrangement joins TRBV20-1 to TRBJ2-7; D perhaps matches TRBD1 (5 bases). In DNA form, the CDR3 reads TGCAGTGCTAGAGATCGGCAGGGTCCCTTCCACTTC. This translates into CSARDRQGPFHF.